These 5 T cell receptor beta chains share one sample of origin, sequenced in a study of blood T cell repertoires in COVID-19. Clones were read by immunoSEQ multiplex PCR, and TCRdb kept only the in-frame ones, dropping some. This sample yields 350,000 or so clones, of which around 88% are seen a single time; approximately 1.6% belongs to the top ten. The sequencing sample was made of peripheral blood. The receptor source for this set is a woman in her twenties or thirties with COVID-19, enrolled during active disease.

The V gene is TRBV4-3, the J gene TRBJ1-2; the D is unclear. Trimming took 0 bases from V and 6 from J, leaving 8 bases between them. This CDR3 spans 13 amino acids. CDR1 is LGHNA, CDR2 YSLEER, per germline. In DNA form, the CDR3 reads TGCGCCAGCAGCCAAGATCTCGGGGATGGCTACACCTTC. As protein: CASSQDLGDGYTF.

The chain links TRBV5-6 to TRBJ1-6; TRBD1 might be the D (6 bases). This CDR3 has 14 amino acids. Germline V gene lookup returns CDR1 SGHDT and CDR2 YYEEEE. V lost 2 bases and J lost 6, with 9 bases in between. The CDR3 nucleotides read TGTGCCAGCAGCTTATGGACAGCTAATTCACCCCTCCACTTT. It codes for CASSLWTANSPLHF.

This sequence joins TRBV15 and TRBJ1-5, with TRBD1 matching 10 bases. The CDR3 sequence is 15 residues long. Germline CDR1 and CDR2: LNHNV and YYDKDF (reference sequence). V dropped 4 bases and J dropped 7; count of bases not matched to a gene: 7. CDR3 bases: TGTGCCACCAGCATGGACAGGGGGATGGGGCAGCCCCAGCATTTT. This translates into CATSMDRGMGQPQHF.

The gene calls are TRBV5-4 and TRBJ1-6; possibly TRBD1 for D (6 bases). The V gene's germline CDR1 is SGHNT and CDR2 YYREEE (reference sequence). Trimming removed 4 bases from V and 8 bases from J, with 13 bases in between. The CDR3 covers 14 residues. CDR3 sequence: CASSIQGLDSPLHF. CDR3 sequence (DNA): TGTGCCAGCAGCATACAGGGTCTGGATTCACCCCTCCACTTT.

This chain joins TRBV7-9 and TRBJ1-3, with D perhaps matching TRBD1 (5 bases). V lost 2 bases, J lost 2 bases, and 7 bases lay in between. Germline assignment: CDR1 SEHNR and CDR2 FQNEAQ (reference sequence). CDR3 length: 14 amino acids. CDR3 bases: TGTGCCAGCAGCTTACAGGGTCCTGGAAACACCATATATTTT. It is translated as CASSLQGPGNTIYF.